The 27 T cell receptor beta chains below all came from one sample that was sequenced in a study of blood T cell repertoires in COVID-19. The repertoire was sequenced with immunoSEQ multiplex PCR; TCRdb's copy has only in-frame clones and lacks some. The data hold 300,000 or so clones, with roughly 87% observed a single time. Sample: PBMCs or T cells enriched from blood (not recorded which). These receptors were collected from a woman aged 30 to 39 who had recovered from COVID-19.

The chain employs TRBV6-5 and TRBJ2-2, with D hard to call. The CDR3 loop spans 13 amino acids. V shed 6 bases and J shed 6 bases, with 11 bases lying between them. Per germline, CDR1 MNHEY and CDR2 SVGAGI. This chain's CDR3 is CASSSGWAGELFF. CDR3 bases: TGTGCCAGCAGCTCCGGGTGGGCCGGGGAGCTGTTTTTT.

As for this clone: The same CDR3 is also encoded by other DNA sequences in this sample. The chain is built from TRBV7-2 and TRBJ2-1, with 13 bases that match TRBD2. Germline V gives CDR1 SGHTA, CDR2 FQGNSA. The CDR3 runs to 14 residues. Losses at the gene ends were 6 bases for V and 7 bases for J; bases not matched to a gene: 3. The DNA of the CDR3 is TGTGCCAGCAGGACTAGCGGGGGGTATAATGAGCAGTTCTTC. Translation gives CASRTSGGYNEQFF.

The chain employs TRBV5-1 and TRBJ2-2, with 10 bases fitting TRBD2. Germline V gives CDR1 SGHRS, CDR2 YFSETQ. With V trimmed by 1 base and J by 2 bases, 11 bases remained unmatched. The CDR3 extends over 19 amino acids. The CDR3: CASSLSIAGGRLNTGELFF. In nucleotides, the CDR3 is TGCGCCAGCAGCTTGTCAATAGCGGGGGGACGACTAAACACCGGGGAGCTGTTTTTT.

CDR3: CASSLAPGNSQPQHF. CDR3 nucleotide sequence: TGTGCCAGCAGTTTAGCGCCAGGGAATAGTCAGCCCCAGCATTTT. The chain has TRBV28 and TRBJ1-5, with TRBD1 as a possible D gene (5 bases). The CDR3 covers 15 residues. The germline gives CDR1 MDHEN, CDR2 SYDVKM. Trimming pared 2 bases from V and 6 bases from J, leaving 14 bases between. Looking up the rest from reference TRBV28 and TRBJ1-5 gives the full variable domain: DVKVTQSSRYLVKRTGEKVFLECVQDMDHENMFWYRQDPGLGLRLIYFSYDVKMKEKGDIPEGYSVSREKKERFSLILESASTNQTSMYLCASSLAPGNSQPQHFGDGTRLSIL.

This clone has only a few counts. In DNA, the CDR3 is TGTGCCTGGAGTGCGACAGGGGGCGCGGATTCACCCCTCCACTTT. It specifies CAWSATGGADSPLHF. The chain uses TRBV30 and TRBJ1-6, with 10 bases fitting TRBD1. The V gene's germline CDR1 is GTSNPN and CDR2 SVGIG (reference sequence). The CDR3 totals 15 residues. J lost 8 bases, V lost 1 base, and 5 bases had no gene match.

V usage is TRBV15 and J usage is TRBJ1-1; D is unclear. Between the trimmed V and J ends, which lost 0 bases and 6 bases, there was a span of 14 bases. Germline loops: CDR1 LNHNV, CDR2 YYDKDF (reference sequence). The CDR3 extends over 15 amino acids. CDR3 loop: CATSRDPGRVSEAFF. The CDR3 DNA reads as TGTGCCACCAGCAGAGACCCCGGGAGGGTGTCTGAAGCTTTCTTT.

The genes are TRBV3-1 (or the pseudogene TRBV3-2) and TRBJ1-4; D is perhaps TRBD1 (6 bases). The CDR3 has 15 amino acids. The germline CDR1 and CDR2 sequences are LGHDT and YNNKEL (reference sequence). The V end lost 0 bases, the J end lost 6 bases, and 11 bases lay between the germline ends. CDR3 sequence: CASSQDQGWDEKLFF. DNA for the CDR3: TGTGCCAGCAGCCAAGATCAGGGGTGGGATGAAAAACTGTTTTTT.

The chain employs TRBV9 and TRBJ2-1, with D possibly being TRBD2 (5 bases). Per germline, CDR1 SGDLS and CDR2 YYNGEE. This CDR3 is 14 amino acids long. V shed 3 bases and J shed 5 bases, with 12 bases lying between them. In DNA form, the CDR3 reads TGTGCCAGCAGCGCCCCTCCGGGGAACAATGAGCAGTTCTTC. It translates to CASSAPPGNNEQFF.

V usage is TRBV6-1 and J usage is TRBJ1-2, with D perhaps TRBD1 (6 bases). The CDR3 spans 18 residues. The V gene lost 0 bases and the J gene lost 3 bases, with 20 bases spanning the gap. Germline assignment: CDR1 MNHNS and CDR2 SASEGT. As DNA, the CDR3 is TGTGCCAGCAGTGAAGCGGGGCAGGGGTGGGTTCTGGACTATGGCTACACCTTC. It encodes CASSEAGQGWVLDYGYTF.

This chain links TRBV18 with TRBJ1-5; 7 bases are a match to TRBD1. Germline CDR1 is KGHSH and CDR2 is LQKENI. Trimming took 4 bases from V and 3 from J; bases not matched to a gene: 3. The CDR3 sequence is 14 residues long. CDR3 loop: CASSQGADNQPQHF. The CDR3 region has the DNA TGTGCCAGCTCACAGGGGGCGGACAATCAGCCCCAGCATTTT.

The V gene is TRBV19, the J gene TRBJ1-1, with D tentatively TRBD1 (5 bases). There are 21 residues in the CDR3. Trimming stripped 5 bases from V and 5 bases from J, with 36 bases between. Germline loops: CDR1 LNHDA, CDR2 SQIVND (reference sequence). CDR3 region: CASSLRSRALLGDPVGTEAFF. CDR3 nucleotides: TGTGCCAGTAGTCTACGATCTCGGGCGCTCTTAGGGGATCCAGTCGGAACTGAAGCTTTCTTT.

This clone occurred once. V gene TRBV30 combines with J gene TRBJ1-1; the D is unclear. V was cut by 5 bases and J by 8 bases, with 15 bases left in between. Looked up from germline, CDR1 is GTSNPN and CDR2 is SVGIG (reference sequence). This CDR3 has 12 residues. DNA for the CDR3: TGTGCCTGGCATCTTCAGTCGAAGGAAGCTTTCTTT. It translates to CAWHLQSKEAFF.

The J gene is TRBJ1-2, the V gene TRBV3-1 (or the pseudogene TRBV3-2), with D unresolved. Germline CDR1 is LGHDT and CDR2 is YNNKEL (reference sequence). The length of the CDR3 is 16 residues. The V and J ends lost 1 base and 4 bases respectively, with 16 bases between them. The CDR3 DNA follows: TGTGCCAGCAGCCAAGGGGAGGGCAGGATGATCTATGGCTACACCTTC. Protein product: CASSQGEGRMIYGYTF.

J is TRBJ2-5 and V is TRBV6-2 or TRBV6-3; D not resolved. Germline values: CDR1 MNHEY, CDR2 SVGEGT. The V end lost 4 bases, the J end lost 7 bases, and 16 bases lay between the germline ends. The CDR3 covers 14 residues. CDR3 DNA sequence: TGTGCCAGCAGTTCTCCACCGACAAAGCCGACCCAGTACTTC. Its translation is CASSSPPTKPTQYF.

This clone was recorded once. Distinct nucleotide sequences in the sample also encode this CDR3. V is TRBV7-9 and J is TRBJ2-5; 9 bases match TRBD1. Germline CDR1 and CDR2: SEHNR and FQNEAQ (reference sequence). The junction had 6 bases not matched to a gene; V was cut back by 5 bases and J by 5 bases. The CDR3 runs 14 residues. CDR3 in amino acids: CASSPGQGRETQYF. The CDR3 bases are TGTGCCAGCAGCCCGGGACAGGGCAGGGAGACCCAGTACTTC.

The chain joins TRBV29-1 to TRBJ2-3; 7 positions match TRBD1. V gave up 2 bases and J gave up 12 bases; unmatched junction bases: 11. The germline gives CDR1 SQVTM, CDR2 ANQGSEA. CDR3 length: 13 amino acids. DNA of the CDR3: TGCAGCGTTGAAAGTTTAAGGGACAGTGCACAGTATTTT. Its protein product is CSVESLRDSAQYF.

This clone was recorded once. V usage is TRBV19 and J usage is TRBJ1-5; TRBD1 agrees at 9 bases. V shed 0 bases, J shed 10 bases, and the junction held 7 bases outside the gene matches. This CDR3 spans 15 amino acids. CDR1 is LNHDA and CDR2 is SQIVND in the germline V gene (reference sequence). CDR3 DNA sequence: TGTGCCAGTAGTATAGATGGAACAGGGGGCGCACCCCAGCATTTT. Its protein product is CASSIDGTGGAPQHF.

The chain has TRBV5-5 and TRBJ2-3, with a tentative D call TRBD2 (5 bases). CDR1 is SGHKS and CDR2 is YYEKEE in the germline V gene (reference sequence). Deletions cut 0 bases from V and 2 bases from J, with 13 bases between. This CDR3 has 16 residues. As DNA, the CDR3 is TGTGCCAGCAGCTTGGGTTTAGCGAGCTTCACAGATACGCAGTATTTT. Its translation: CASSLGLASFTDTQYF. Based on the CDR3 plus reference TRBV5-5 and TRBJ2-3, the full variable domain is DAGVTQSPTHLIKTRGQQVTLRCSPISGHKSVSWYQQVLGQGPQFIFQYYEKEERGRGNFPDRFSARQFPNYSSELNVNALLLGDSALYLCASSLGLASFTDTQYFGPGTRLTVL.

This clone has just a few counts. The chain combines TRBV19 with TRBJ1-1; 12 positions agree with TRBD1. Trimming at V came to 3 bases and at J to 3 bases, leaving 2 bases not matched to a gene. The germline V gene has CDR1 LNHDA and CDR2 SQIVND (reference sequence). This CDR3 comprises 15 residues. CDR3 coding DNA: TGTGCCAGTAGTATGGGGACAGGGGGCTACACTGAAGCTTTCTTT. As protein: CASSMGTGGYTEAFF.

This clone was recorded only once. The rearrangement joins TRBV27 to TRBJ2-7; 7 bases align to TRBD2. Germline CDR1 MNHEY, CDR2 SMNVEV (reference sequence). This CDR3 contains 14 residues. Losses at the gene ends were 1 base for V and 3 bases for J; bases not matched to a gene: 3. CDR3 sequence (DNA): TGTGCCAGCAGTTTATATGGCGGGGGCTACGAGCAGTACTTC. It yields the protein CASSLYGGGYEQYF.

The DNA for the CDR3 is TGTGCCTGGACGACCCAGGCGGGAGCCGGGAAGACCCAGTACTTC. Translation gives CAWTTQAGAGKTQYF. The chain is built from TRBV30 and TRBJ2-5, with 7 bases matching TRBD2. V gave up 4 bases and J gave up 6 bases; unmatched junction bases: 14. The germline gives CDR1 GTSNPN, CDR2 SVGIG (reference sequence). CDR3 length: 15 residues.

This chain links TRBV4-3 with TRBJ2-7; tentative D call: TRBD1 (6 bases). The germline V gene has CDR1 LGHNA and CDR2 YSLEER. The germline V and J ends were trimmed by 0 bases and 4 bases, with 13 bases remaining between them. This CDR3 region has 15 residues. The CDR3 DNA follows: TGCGCCAGCAGCCAAGATTCAAACAGGGAATACGAGCAGTACTTC. Protein: CASSQDSNREYEQYF.

This clone appeared once. The chain is built from TRBV28 and TRBJ2-7; tentatively, D is TRBD1 (5 bases). Germline V gives CDR1 MDHEN, CDR2 SYDVKM. There are 14 residues in the CDR3. Trimming pared 4 bases from V and 0 bases from J, leaving 10 bases between. In DNA form, the CDR3 reads TGTGCCAGCAGTTCCCCAGGGTTCTCCTACGAGCAGTACTTC. This sequence encodes CASSSPGFSYEQYF.

The chain joins TRBV6-4 to TRBJ2-3; a possible D gene is TRBD2 (7 bases). The CDR3 loop spans 16 amino acids. CDR1 is MRHNA and CDR2 is SNTAGT in the germline V gene. The germline V and J ends were trimmed by 7 bases and 1 base, with 18 bases remaining between them. The DNA of the CDR3 is TGTGCCAGCACCCTAGGGGAGGGGGAGGGCACAGATACGCAGTATTTT. It yields the protein CASTLGEGEGTDTQYF.

The chain joins TRBV7-8 to TRBJ1-1, with 7 bases aligning to TRBD1. Germline CDR1 is SGHVS and CDR2 is FQNEAQ. There are 16 residues in the CDR3. V trimming: 5 bases; J trimming: 6 bases; junction bases outside the gene matches: 15. The CDR3 region has the DNA TGTGCCAGCAGCCGTACGACACGGGACAGCCTCGCTGAAGCTTTCTTT. Its translation: CASSRTTRDSLAEAFF. The full variable domain, completed using reference TRBV7-8 and TRBJ1-1, is GAGVSQSPRYKVAKRGQDVALRCDPISGHVSLFWYQQALGQGPEFLTYFQNEAQLDKSGLPSDRFFAERPEGSVSTLKIQRTQQEDSAVYLCASSRTTRDSLAEAFFGQGTRLTVV.

For this clone: Distinct nucleotide sequences in the sample also encode this CDR3. The V and J genes are TRBV19 and TRBJ2-1; no clear D gene. The CDR3 length is 12 residues. Germline V CDR1 and CDR2: LNHDA, SQIVND (reference sequence). The V end lost 6 bases, the J end lost 7 bases, and 10 bases lay between the germline ends. The chain's CDR3 is CASRRDSNEQFF. The CDR3 region has the DNA TGTGCCAGTAGACGAGATTCTAATGAGCAGTTCTTC.

J is TRBJ1-5 and V is TRBV7-9, with unresolved D. This CDR3 has 14 residues. Germline assignment: CDR1 SEHNR and CDR2 FQNEAQ (reference sequence). Trimming removed 2 bases from V and 1 base from J, with 6 bases in between. CDR3 nucleotide sequence: TGTGCCAGCAGCTTAATGCAGAGCAATCAGCCCCAGCATTTT. Amino acid sequence: CASSLMQSNQPQHF.